A selection of T cell receptor beta chains follows, all from one sample in a study of PD-1 and CTLA-4 blockade in melanoma. Measured with immunoSEQ multiplex PCR; TCRdb has only the in-frame clones, and not every one. The sample shows approximately 33,000 clones, around 93% of them seen only once. The input for sequencing was CD8+ T cells from peripheral blood, taken from a patient given anti-PD-1 treatment. These receptors were taken from a human donor with melanoma. Both conserved end residues are part of each CDR3.

CDR3: CASSLDHRLTAEAFF
V: TRBV5-6
J: TRBJ1-1

CDR3: CASSLEPGLMNTEAFF
V: TRBV5-1
J: TRBJ1-1

CDR3: CAWSVLGLSYGYTF
V: TRBV30
J: TRBJ1-2

CDR3: CASSIGAGVGQSGELFF
V: TRBV19
J: TRBJ2-2

CDR3: CSAYPDSNTEAFF
V: TRBV29-1
J: TRBJ1-1

CDR3: CASSQDRGFSYEQYF
V: TRBV14
J: TRBJ2-7

CDR3: CASSQDSNEQYF
V: TRBV4-1
J: TRBJ2-7

CDR3: CAWSVTDSYEQYF
V: TRBV30
J: TRBJ2-7

CDR3: CSVLRQPYGYTF
V: TRBV29-1
J: TRBJ1-2

CDR3: CASSATPQGTGELFF
V: TRBV11-3
J: TRBJ2-2

CDR3: CASGPSGSSYEQYF
V: TRBV10-2
J: TRBJ2-7